These 17 T cell receptor beta chains were sequenced from one sample in a study of T cell responses to AZD1222 COVID-19 vaccine. The repertoire was sequenced with immunoSEQ multiplex PCR; TCRdb's copy has only in-frame clones and lacks some. This sample has around 140,000 clones, with about 90% found just once. The sample in question was peripheral blood, obtained 28 days after the second dose of the MenACWY control vaccine. The receptor set was obtained from an adult who received the MenACWY meningococcal vaccine as a control.

This clone was seen a single time. This chain joins TRBV7-2 and TRBJ2-1; TRBD2 agrees at 12 bases. Germline V gene lookup returns CDR1 SGHTA and CDR2 FQGNSA. This CDR3 region has 15 residues. V dropped 5 bases and J dropped 6; count of bases not matched to a gene: 5. Written as DNA, the CDR3 is TGTGCCAGCAGCGAACTAGCGGGAGGACCCAATGAGCAGTTCTTC. Its translation is CASSELAGGPNEQFF.

About this clone itself: Other DNA variants within this sample encode the same CDR3. V is TRBV13 and J is TRBJ2-7; D is unclear. In germline, CDR1 is PRHDT, CDR2 FYEKMQ (reference sequence). CDR3 size: 12 residues. V lost 3 bases to trimming and J lost 4 bases, with 7 bases between them. The CDR3 region has the DNA TGTGCCAGCAGCTTGGGCAGTTACGAGCAGTACTTC. It codes for CASSLGSYEQYF.

This chain joins TRBV5-1 and TRBJ1-1; no firm D call. The V and J ends lost 1 base and 2 bases respectively, with 9 bases between them. The CDR3 runs to 14 residues. Per the germline V gene, CDR1 is SGHRS and CDR2 is YFSETQ. The CDR3 bases are TGCGCCAGCAGCTTGTTTGGTCAAAACACTGAAGCTTTCTTT. Translating gives CASSLFGQNTEAFF.

The CDR3 nucleotides read TGTGCCAGTAGTTTTGGAGGGCCGAATGAAAAACTGTTTTTT. It is translated as CASSFGGPNEKLFF. The chain carries TRBV19 and TRBJ1-4; D gene ambiguous. The V gene's germline CDR1 is LNHDA and CDR2 SQIVND (reference sequence). Between the trimmed V and J ends, which lost 5 bases and 5 bases, there was a span of 12 bases. The CDR3 sequence is 14 residues long.

This rearrangement joins TRBV10-3 to TRBJ1-4; 8 bases map to TRBD1. From germline, CDR1 is ENHRY and CDR2 SYGVKD. V gave up 0 bases and J gave up 6 bases; unmatched junction bases: 6. The CDR3 runs to 16 residues. CDR3 DNA sequence: TGTGCCATCAGTGAGTCTTTGACAGGGGTGGATGAAAAACTGTTTTTT. It yields the protein CAISESLTGVDEKLFF.

The chain recombines TRBV4-3 with TRBJ1-4; D ambiguous. CDR3 length: 13 amino acids. Trimming removed 0 bases at V and 14 bases at J, with 13 bases between. Looked up from germline, CDR1 is LGHNA and CDR2 is YSLEER. The CDR3 reads CASSQDPSSDLFF. CDR3 bases: TGCGCCAGCAGCCAAGACCCCTCCAGCGACCTGTTTTTT.

This clone was counted between two and nine times. The chain links TRBV27 to TRBJ2-7; D ambiguous. V lost 3 bases and J 0 bases, leaving 9 bases between the germline ends. The CDR3 loop spans 14 amino acids. Germline CDR1 reads MNHEY; CDR2 reads SMNVEV (reference sequence). The CDR3 DNA is TGTGCCAGCAGTTTTGCCACGAACTCCTACGAGCAGTACTTC. Its protein is CASSFATNSYEQYF.

The chain combines TRBV3-1 (or the pseudogene TRBV3-2) with TRBJ2-5; D possibly matches TRBD1 or TRBD2 (6 bases each). V shed 4 bases and J shed 4 bases, with 13 bases lying between them. Per the germline V gene, CDR1 is LGHDT and CDR2 is YNNKEL (reference sequence). The CDR3 sequence is 14 residues long. The CDR3 region has the DNA TGTGCCAGCAGCCGAGGGGGGTTCCGAGAGACCCAGTACTTC. Protein: CASSRGGFRETQYF.

The rearrangement joins TRBV3-1 (or the pseudogene TRBV3-2) to TRBJ2-7; 10 bases map to TRBD2. Trimming took 0 bases from V and 4 from J; bases not matched to a gene: 9. The CDR3 runs to 17 residues. From germline, CDR1 is LGHDT and CDR2 YNNKEL (reference sequence). CDR3 residues: CASSQDGVASGSYEQYF. CDR3 nucleotides: TGTGCCAGCAGCCAAGATGGCGTGGCTAGCGGGAGTTACGAGCAGTACTTC.

The rearrangement joins TRBV5-6 to TRBJ1-1; 8 bases map to TRBD1. V trimming: 5 bases; J trimming: 10 bases; junction bases outside the gene matches: 13. Germline V gives CDR1 SGHDT, CDR2 YYEEEE. The CDR3 has 14 residues. CDR3 loop: CASRPWGQANRAFF. CDR3 sequence (DNA): TGTGCCAGCAGACCGTGGGGACAGGCAAATCGAGCTTTCTTT.

The V and J genes are TRBV24-1 and TRBJ2-2, with TRBD2 matching over 12 bases. Losses at the gene ends were 4 bases for V and 2 bases for J; bases not matched to a gene: 7. The germline gives CDR1 KGHDR, CDR2 SFDVKD. This CDR3 is 18 amino acids long. The CDR3 DNA reads TGTGCCACCAGTGACTTTGGACTAGCGGGGAGAAACACCGGGGAGCTGTTTTTT. As protein: CATSDFGLAGRNTGELFF.

This sequence joins TRBV9 and TRBJ2-2; 7 nucleotides match TRBD2. The CDR3 runs 15 residues. Germline CDR1 reads SGDLS; CDR2 reads YYNGEE. The V and J ends lost 0 bases and 6 bases, in that order; junction bases with no gene match: 5. This CDR3 is CASSVAGLGPGELFF. The CDR3 nucleotides read TGTGCCAGCAGCGTAGCTGGACTAGGCCCCGGGGAGCTGTTTTTT.

The chain joins TRBV6-5 to TRBJ1-1; D not resolved. V was cut by 0 bases and J by 2 bases, with 4 bases left in between. The length of the CDR3 is 13 residues. The germline V gene has CDR1 MNHEY and CDR2 SVGAGI. The chain's CDR3 is CASSYSSNTEAFF. CDR3 DNA sequence: TGTGCCAGCAGTTACTCCTCCAACACTGAAGCTTTCTTT.

V and J are TRBV7-2 and TRBJ2-7; D is possibly TRBD1 (6 bases). The CDR3 consists of 15 residues. The ends were cut back, 4 bases at V and 4 bases at J, with 17 bases in the middle. The germline V gene encodes CDR1 SGHTA and CDR2 FQGNSA. Written as DNA, the CDR3 is TGTGCCAGCAGCTCCCAGGACAGCCGGTTTTACGAGCAGTACTTC. Protein sequence: CASSSQDSRFYEQYF.

The genes are TRBV19 and TRBJ2-7; possibly TRBD1 for D (6 bases). CDR1 LNHDA and CDR2 SQIVND come from the germline V gene (reference sequence). The CDR3 is made up of 15 amino acids. V lost 1 base and J 2 bases, leaving 12 bases between the germline ends. CDR3 sequence reads: CASSIGGQIAYEQYF. DNA for the CDR3: TGTGCCAGTAGTATAGGTGGACAGATCGCCTACGAGCAGTACTTC. The full variable domain, rest sourced from reference TRBV19 and TRBJ2-7, is DGGITQSPKYLFRKEGQNVTLSCEQNLNHDAMYWYRQDPGQGLRLIYYSQIVNDFQKGDIAEGYSVSREKKESFPLTVTSAQKNPTAFYLCASSIGGQIAYEQYFGPGTRLTVT.

This rearrangement joins TRBV29-1 to TRBJ2-7; 7 bases map to TRBD1. The V and J ends lost 4 bases and 2 bases, in that order; junction bases with no gene match: 5. Germline loops: CDR1 SQVTM, CDR2 ANQGSEA. CDR3 length: 13 amino acids. This chain's CDR3 is CSVGVTGAYEQYF. CDR3 coding DNA: TGCAGCGTTGGGGTAACAGGGGCCTACGAGCAGTACTTC.

The V call is TRBV28, the J call TRBJ1-2; possibly TRBD1 for D (5 bases). Germline V gives CDR1 MDHEN, CDR2 SYDVKM. This CDR3 comprises 11 residues. V lost 8 bases and J lost 3, with 7 bases in between. The CDR3 DNA reads TGTGCCAGCGTGGGGGACTATGGCTACACCTTC. It encodes CASVGDYGYTF.